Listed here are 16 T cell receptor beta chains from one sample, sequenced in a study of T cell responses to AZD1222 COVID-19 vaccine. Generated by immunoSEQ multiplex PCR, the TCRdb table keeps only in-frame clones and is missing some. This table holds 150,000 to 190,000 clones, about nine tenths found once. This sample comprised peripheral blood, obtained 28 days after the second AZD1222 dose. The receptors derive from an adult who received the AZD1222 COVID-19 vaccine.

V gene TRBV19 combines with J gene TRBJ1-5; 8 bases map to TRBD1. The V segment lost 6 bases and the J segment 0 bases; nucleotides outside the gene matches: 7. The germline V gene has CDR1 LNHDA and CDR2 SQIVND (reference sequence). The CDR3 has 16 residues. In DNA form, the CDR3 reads TGTGCCAGTAGCCCCGGCAGGGGGCTTAGCAATCAGCCCCAGCATTTT. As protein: CASSPGRGLSNQPQHF.

CDR3 bases: TGCAGCGTTGAGGAATCACCCCTCCACTTT. Its protein is CSVEESPLHF. The chain joins TRBV29-1 to TRBJ1-6; D unclear. Germline-derived CDR1 and CDR2 are SQVTM and ANQGSEA. The V end lost 3 bases, the J end lost 10 bases, and 4 bases lay between the germline ends. The CDR3 totals 10 residues.

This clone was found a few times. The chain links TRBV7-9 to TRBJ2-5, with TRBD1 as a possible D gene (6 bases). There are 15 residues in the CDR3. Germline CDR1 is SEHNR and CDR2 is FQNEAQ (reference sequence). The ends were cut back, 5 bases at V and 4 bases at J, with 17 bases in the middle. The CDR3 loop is CASSPTGPGVETQYF. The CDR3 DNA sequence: TGTGCCAGCAGCCCAACGGGCCCAGGGGTAGAGACCCAGTACTTC.

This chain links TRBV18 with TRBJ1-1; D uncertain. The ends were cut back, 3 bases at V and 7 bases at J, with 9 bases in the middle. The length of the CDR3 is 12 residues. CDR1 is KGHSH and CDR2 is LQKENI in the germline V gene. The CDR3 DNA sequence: TGTGCCAGCTCACCCTCGGTTAGTGAAGCTTTCTTT. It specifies CASSPSVSEAFF.

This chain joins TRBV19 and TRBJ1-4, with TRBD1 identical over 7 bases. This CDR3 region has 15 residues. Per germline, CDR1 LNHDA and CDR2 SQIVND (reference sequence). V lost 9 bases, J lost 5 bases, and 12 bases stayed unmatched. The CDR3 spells CASQYTTGRNEKLFF. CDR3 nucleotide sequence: TGTGCCAGCCAATACACGACAGGGCGAAATGAAAAACTGTTTTTT. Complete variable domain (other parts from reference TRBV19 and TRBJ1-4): DGGITQSPKYLFRKEGQNVTLSCEQNLNHDAMYWYRQDPGQGLRLIYYSQIVNDFQKGDIAEGYSVSREKKESFPLTVTSAQKNPTAFYLCASQYTTGRNEKLFFGSGTQLSVL.

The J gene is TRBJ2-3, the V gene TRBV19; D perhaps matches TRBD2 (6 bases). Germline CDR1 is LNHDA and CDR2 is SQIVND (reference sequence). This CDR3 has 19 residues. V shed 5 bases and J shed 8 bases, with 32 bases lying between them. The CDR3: CASSLSGGGRGAEEVTQYF. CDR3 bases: TGTGCCAGTAGTCTAAGTGGTGGAGGGAGAGGGGCCGAAGAAGTTACGCAGTATTTT. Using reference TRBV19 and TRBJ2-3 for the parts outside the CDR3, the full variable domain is DGGITQSPKYLFRKEGQNVTLSCEQNLNHDAMYWYRQDPGQGLRLIYYSQIVNDFQKGDIAEGYSVSREKKESFPLTVTSAQKNPTAFYLCASSLSGGGRGAEEVTQYFGPGTRLTVL.

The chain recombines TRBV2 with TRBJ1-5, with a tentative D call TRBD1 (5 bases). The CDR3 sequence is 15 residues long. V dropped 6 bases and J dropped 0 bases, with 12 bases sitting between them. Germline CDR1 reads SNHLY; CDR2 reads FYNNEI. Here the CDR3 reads CASRGTVNSNQPQHF. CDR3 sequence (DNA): TGTGCCAGCAGAGGGACGGTTAATAGCAATCAGCCCCAGCATTTT.

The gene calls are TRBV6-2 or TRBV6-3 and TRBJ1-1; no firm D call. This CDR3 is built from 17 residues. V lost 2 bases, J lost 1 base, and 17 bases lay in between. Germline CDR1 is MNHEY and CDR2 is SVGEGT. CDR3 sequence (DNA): TGTGCCAGCAGTTACCCTCTGCGAGCAGGCGCGAACACTGAAGCTTTCTTT. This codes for CASSYPLRAGANTEAFF.

The CDR3 loop reads CASSLGPDRGGYTF. DNA for the CDR3: TGTGCCAGCAGCTTAGGGCCTGACAGGGGTGGCTACACCTTC. The V and J genes are TRBV7-3 and TRBJ1-2; 8 nucleotides agree with TRBD1. The CDR3 is 14 residues long. The germline CDR1 and CDR2 sequences are SGHTA and FQGTGA. After removal of 2 bases from V and 7 bases from J, the junction contained 6 bases not matched to a gene.

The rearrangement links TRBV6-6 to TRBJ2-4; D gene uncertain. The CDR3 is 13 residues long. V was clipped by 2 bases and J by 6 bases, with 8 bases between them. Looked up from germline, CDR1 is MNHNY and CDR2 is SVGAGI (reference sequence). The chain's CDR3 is CASSYTQGNIQYF. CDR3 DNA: TGTGCCAGCAGTTACACCCAAGGAAACATTCAGTACTTC.

CDR3 sequence reads: CASSAGTSGRHEQFF. CDR3 sequence (DNA): TGTGCCAGCAGCGCCGGGACTAGCGGGAGACATGAGCAGTTCTTC. The V and J genes are TRBV5-6 and TRBJ2-1; 14 positions match TRBD2. Looked up from germline, CDR1 is SGHDT and CDR2 is YYEEEE. There are 15 residues in the CDR3. Germline trimming cut 4 bases from V and 8 bases from J; bases unmatched to any gene: 5.

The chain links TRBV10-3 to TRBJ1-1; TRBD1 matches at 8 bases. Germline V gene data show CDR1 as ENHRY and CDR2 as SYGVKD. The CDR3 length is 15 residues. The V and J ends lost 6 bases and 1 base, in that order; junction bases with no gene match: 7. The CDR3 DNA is TGTGCCATCAGCCCCGGACAGGGACCGAACACTGAAGCTTTCTTT. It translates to CAISPGQGPNTEAFF.

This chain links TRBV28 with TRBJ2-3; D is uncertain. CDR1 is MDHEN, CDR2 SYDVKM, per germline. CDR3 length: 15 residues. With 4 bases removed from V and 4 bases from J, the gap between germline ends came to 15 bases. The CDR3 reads CASSSRITRPDTQYF. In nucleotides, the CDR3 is TGTGCCAGCAGTTCACGGATCACTCGGCCAGATACGCAGTATTTT. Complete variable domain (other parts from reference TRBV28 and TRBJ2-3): DVKVTQSSRYLVKRTGEKVFLECVQDMDHENMFWYRQDPGLGLRLIYFSYDVKMKEKGDIPEGYSVSREKKERFSLILESASTNQTSMYLCASSSRITRPDTQYFGPGTRLTVL.

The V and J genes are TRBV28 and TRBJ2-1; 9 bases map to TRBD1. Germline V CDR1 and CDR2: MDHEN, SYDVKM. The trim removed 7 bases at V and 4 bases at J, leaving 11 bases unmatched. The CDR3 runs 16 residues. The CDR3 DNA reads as TGTGCCAGCAAGCGGGGAAGGGGACAGGGATACAATGAGCAGTTCTTC. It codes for CASKRGRGQGYNEQFF.

Here the CDR3 reads CASSVRGDEQFF. CDR3 bases: TGTGCCAGCAGCGTCAGGGGCGATGAGCAGTTCTTC. V is TRBV9 and J is TRBJ2-1, with D possibly matching TRBD1 (6 bases). Germline CDR1 SGDLS, CDR2 YYNGEE. The CDR3 totals 12 residues. V lost 2 bases and J 8 bases, leaving 8 bases between the germline ends.

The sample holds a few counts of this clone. The CDR3 DNA is TGTGCCAGCAGCTTCCAGACCCCCCTAGCGGGAGGACTGGGGGAGCAGTACTTC. Translated, it gives CASSFQTPLAGGLGEQYF. J is TRBJ2-7 and V is TRBV7-2, with 11 bases that match TRBD2. J gave up 7 bases and V 3 bases, and 17 bases lay outside the gene matches. Looked up from germline, CDR1 is SGHTA and CDR2 is FQGNSA. The CDR3 has 18 amino acids.